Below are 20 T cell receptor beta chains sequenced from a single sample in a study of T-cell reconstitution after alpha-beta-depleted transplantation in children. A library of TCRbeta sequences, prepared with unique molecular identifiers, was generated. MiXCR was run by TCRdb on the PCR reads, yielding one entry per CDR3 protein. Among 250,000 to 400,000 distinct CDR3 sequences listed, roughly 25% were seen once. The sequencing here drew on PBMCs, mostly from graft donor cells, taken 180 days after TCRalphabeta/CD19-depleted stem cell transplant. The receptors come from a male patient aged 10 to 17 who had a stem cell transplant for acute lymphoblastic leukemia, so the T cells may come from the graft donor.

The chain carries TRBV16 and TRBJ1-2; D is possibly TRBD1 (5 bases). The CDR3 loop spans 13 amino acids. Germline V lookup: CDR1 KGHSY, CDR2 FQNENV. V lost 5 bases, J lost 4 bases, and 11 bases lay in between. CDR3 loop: CASSAPGSYGYTF. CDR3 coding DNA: TGTGCCAGCAGCGCACCAGGGTCCTATGGCTACACCTTC.

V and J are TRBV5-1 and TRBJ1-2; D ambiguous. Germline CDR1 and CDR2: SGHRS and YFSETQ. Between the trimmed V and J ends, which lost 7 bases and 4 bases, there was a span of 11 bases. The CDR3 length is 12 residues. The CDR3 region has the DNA TGCGCCAGCGCGGACGGTTTCTATGGCTACACCTTC. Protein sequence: CASADGFYGYTF.

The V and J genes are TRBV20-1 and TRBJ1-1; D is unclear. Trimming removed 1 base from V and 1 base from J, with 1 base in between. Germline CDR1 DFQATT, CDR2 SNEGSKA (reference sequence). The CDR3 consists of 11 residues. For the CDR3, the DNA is TGCAGTGCTAGAGGGAACACTGAAGCTTTCTTT. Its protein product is CSARGNTEAFF.

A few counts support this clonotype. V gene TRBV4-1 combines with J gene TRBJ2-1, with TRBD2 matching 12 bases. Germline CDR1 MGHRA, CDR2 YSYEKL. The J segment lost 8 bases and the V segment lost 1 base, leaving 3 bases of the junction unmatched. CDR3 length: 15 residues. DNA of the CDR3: TGCGCCAGCAGCCAAGTACTAGCGGGAGGAGATGAGCAGTTCTTC. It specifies CASSQVLAGGDEQFF.

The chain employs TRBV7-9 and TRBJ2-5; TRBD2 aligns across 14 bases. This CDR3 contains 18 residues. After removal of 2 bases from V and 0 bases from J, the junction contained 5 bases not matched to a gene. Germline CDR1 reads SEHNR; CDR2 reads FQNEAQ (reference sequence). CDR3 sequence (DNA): TGTGCCAGCAGCTTACGCCTGACTAGCGGGAGGGACCAAGAGACCCAGTACTTC. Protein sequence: CASSLRLTSGRDQETQYF.

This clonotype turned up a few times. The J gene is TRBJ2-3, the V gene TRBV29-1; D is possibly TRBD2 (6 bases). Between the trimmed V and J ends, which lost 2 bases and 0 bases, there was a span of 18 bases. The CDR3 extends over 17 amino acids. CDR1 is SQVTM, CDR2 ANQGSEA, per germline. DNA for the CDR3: TGCAGCGTTGAACCGCGGGACTTGAGCACTAGCACAGATACGCAGTATTTT. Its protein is CSVEPRDLSTSTDTQYF.

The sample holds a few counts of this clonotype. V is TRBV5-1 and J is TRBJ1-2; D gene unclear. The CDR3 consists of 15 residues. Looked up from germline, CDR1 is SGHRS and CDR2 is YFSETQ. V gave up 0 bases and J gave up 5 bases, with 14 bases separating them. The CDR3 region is CASSLEGLIIYGYTF. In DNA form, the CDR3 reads TGCGCCAGCAGCTTGGAGGGTCTAATTATTTATGGCTACACCTTC.

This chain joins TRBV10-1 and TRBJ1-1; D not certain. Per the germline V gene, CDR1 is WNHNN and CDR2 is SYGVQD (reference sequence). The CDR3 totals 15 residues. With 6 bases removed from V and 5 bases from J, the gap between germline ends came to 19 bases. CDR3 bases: TGCGCCAGCAGCAACTCCAAGGACCGGGCTACTGAAGCTTTCTTT. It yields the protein CASSNSKDRATEAFF.

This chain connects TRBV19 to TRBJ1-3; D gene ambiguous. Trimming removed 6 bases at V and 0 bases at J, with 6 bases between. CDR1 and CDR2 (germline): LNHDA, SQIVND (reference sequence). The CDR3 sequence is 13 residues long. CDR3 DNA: TGTGCCAGTAGACCCACCTCTGGAAACACCATATATTTT. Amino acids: CASRPTSGNTIYF.

DNA of the CDR3: TGCGCCAGCAGCCCAGGGGGCTCTCCCCCCACAGATACGCAGTATTTT. Residues: CASSPGGSPPTDTQYF. This rearrangement joins TRBV4-1 to TRBJ2-3; 8 bases fit TRBD1. Germline V lookup: CDR1 MGHRA, CDR2 YSYEKL. The V gene end was trimmed by 4 bases and the J gene end by 2 bases; junction bases not matched to a gene: 8. This CDR3 spans 16 amino acids.

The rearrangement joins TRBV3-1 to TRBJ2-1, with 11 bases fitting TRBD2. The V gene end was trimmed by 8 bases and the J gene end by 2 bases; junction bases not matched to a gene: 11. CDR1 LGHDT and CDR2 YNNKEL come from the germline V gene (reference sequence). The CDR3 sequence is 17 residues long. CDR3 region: CASCPTSGRVPYNEQFF. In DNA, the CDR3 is TGTGCCAGCTGCCCTACTAGCGGGAGAGTGCCCTACAATGAGCAGTTCTTC.

CDR3 region: CASSEYFSHSYNEQFF. CDR3 in DNA: TGCGCCAGCAGTGAGTACTTTTCCCATTCCTACAATGAGCAGTTCTTC. J is TRBJ2-1 and V is TRBV10-1; D ambiguous. Trimming pared 1 base from V and 1 base from J, leaving 11 bases between. The V gene's germline CDR1 is WNHNN and CDR2 SYGVQD (reference sequence). The CDR3 loop spans 16 amino acids.

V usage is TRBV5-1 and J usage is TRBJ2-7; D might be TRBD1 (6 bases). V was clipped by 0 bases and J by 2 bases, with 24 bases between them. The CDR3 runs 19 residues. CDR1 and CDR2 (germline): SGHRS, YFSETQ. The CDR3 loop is CASSLEGLRWQGRTYEQYF. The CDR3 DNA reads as TGCGCCAGCAGCTTGGAAGGGCTTCGGTGGCAGGGGAGAACCTACGAGCAGTACTTC.

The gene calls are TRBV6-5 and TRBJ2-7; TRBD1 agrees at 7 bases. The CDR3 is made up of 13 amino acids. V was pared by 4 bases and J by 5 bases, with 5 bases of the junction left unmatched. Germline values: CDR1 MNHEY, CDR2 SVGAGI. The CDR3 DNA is TGTGCCAGCAGTTCCGGGACAGCCCACGAGCAGTACTTC. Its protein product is CASSSGTAHEQYF.

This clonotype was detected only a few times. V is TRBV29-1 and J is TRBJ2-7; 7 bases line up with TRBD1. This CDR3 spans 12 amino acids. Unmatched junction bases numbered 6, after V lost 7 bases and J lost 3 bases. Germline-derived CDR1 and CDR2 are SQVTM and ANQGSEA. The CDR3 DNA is TGCAGCGCCTCCTGGACAGGCTACGAGCAGTACTTC. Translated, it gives CSASWTGYEQYF.

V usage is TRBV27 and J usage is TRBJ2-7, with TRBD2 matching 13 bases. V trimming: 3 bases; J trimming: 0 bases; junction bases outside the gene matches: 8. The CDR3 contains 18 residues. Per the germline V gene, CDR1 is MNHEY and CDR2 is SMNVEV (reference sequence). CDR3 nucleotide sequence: TGTGCCAGCAGTTTCCGGACTAGCGGGAGTTGGAGCTCCTACGAGCAGTACTTC. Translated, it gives CASSFRTSGSWSSYEQYF.

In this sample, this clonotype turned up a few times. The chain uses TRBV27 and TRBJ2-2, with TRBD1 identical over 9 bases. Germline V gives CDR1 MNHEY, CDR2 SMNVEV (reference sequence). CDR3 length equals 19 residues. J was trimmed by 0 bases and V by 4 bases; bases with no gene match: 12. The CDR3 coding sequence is TGTGCCAGCAGTTCTAGGGGACAGGGATCGCTAACGAACACCGGGGAGCTGTTTTTT. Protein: CASSSRGQGSLTNTGELFF.

CDR3 in DNA: TGCGCCAGCAGCCAAGAATGGCCCCGTTTGGGAGACTATGGCTACACCTTC. Translation gives CASSQEWPRLGDYGYTF. This sequence joins TRBV4-1 and TRBJ1-2, with D unresolved. Germline V gives CDR1 MGHRA, CDR2 YSYEKL. Trimming removed 0 bases from V and 3 bases from J, with 17 bases in between. There are 17 residues in the CDR3.

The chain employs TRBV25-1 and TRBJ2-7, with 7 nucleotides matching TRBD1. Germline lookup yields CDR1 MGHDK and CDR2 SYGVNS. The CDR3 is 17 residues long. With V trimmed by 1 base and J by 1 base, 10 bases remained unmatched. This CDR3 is CASSESPYRDRSYEQYF. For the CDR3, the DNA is TGTGCCAGCAGTGAATCCCCTTACCGGGACAGATCCTACGAGCAGTACTTC.

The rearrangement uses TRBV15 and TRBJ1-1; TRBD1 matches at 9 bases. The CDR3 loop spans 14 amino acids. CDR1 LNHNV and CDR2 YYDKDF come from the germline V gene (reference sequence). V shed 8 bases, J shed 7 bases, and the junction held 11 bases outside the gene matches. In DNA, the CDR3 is TGTGCCACCTCCGGGACAGGGAGCTACATTGAAGCTTTCTTT. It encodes CATSGTGSYIEAFF.